The rows below give T cell receptor beta chains drawn from one sample of a study of blood T cells in healthy people across ages. TCRdb ran MiXCR on the 5' RACE reads and lists one entry per CDR3 protein. The sample lists around 670,000 distinct CDR3 sequences; roughly 30% were seen once. Sequenced input: blood. Source of these receptors: a woman older than 75 in good health. Each CDR3 is given with its conserved first and last residue.

J,V,CDR3
TRBJ1-2,TRBV3-1,CASSATENYGYTF
TRBJ2-4,TRBV28,CASGLSEGSAKNIQYF
TRBJ2-7,TRBV20-1,CSARVGLEQYF
TRBJ2-5,TRBV7-7,CASSSGRAVGETQYF
TRBJ1-4,TRBV5-6,CASSLASGRPNEKLFF
.,TRBV6-2/TRBV6-3,CAGAGPTYEQYF
TRBJ1-5,TRBV6-1,CASSKGQGGILNSNQPQHF
TRBJ1-2,TRBV20-1,CSARGDTGFYGYTF
TRBJ1-1,TRBV2,CASSATQGARTEAFF
TRBJ2-1,TRBV29-1,CSVESIAGGRDEQFF
TRBJ1-2,TRBV28,CASSGAVDGYTF
TRBJ2-7,TRBV29-1,CSVGTSGSYEQYF
.,TRBV2,CASSEVLAADEQYF
TRBJ2-7,TRBV19,CASSIEVGGTYNEQYF
TRBJ2-7,TRBV12-5,CASGNLTSSTYEQYF
TRBJ2-1,TRBV18,CASSPRGSYNGQFF
TRBJ2-2,TRBV10-3,CAISPQGGDTGELFF
TRBJ2-7,TRBV20-1,CSASDGGVTYEQYF
TRBJ2-7,TRBV7-2,CASSPRTGRNEQYF
.,TRBV7-8,CASSRHRGYEQYF
TRBJ2-7,TRBV6-1,CASRRASVNEQYF
TRBJ2-3,TRBV7-3,CASSLTDEAYTQYF
TRBJ2-3,TRBV7-2,CASSLAGGTQYF
TRBJ2-7,TRBV5-1,CASSLGQGLDEQYF
TRBJ1-1,TRBV12-3/TRBV12-4,CASSPRAGRGTEAFF
TRBJ1-2,TRBV10-3,CAISEATGYGYTF
TRBJ1-5,TRBV20-1,CSASPHGGQGYSNQPQHF
TRBJ2-3,TRBV5-1,CASSFDLTGTYTDTQYF
TRBJ2-3,TRBV4-2,CASSQRRSTDTQYF
.,TRBV20-1,CSTSRDRGTQETQFF
TRBJ1-5,TRBV4-2,CASSQDTGEDQPQHF
TRBJ2-7,TRBV10-3,CATSPSGGNEQYF
TRBJ2-3,TRBV12-3/TRBV12-4,CASIRVYPDTQYF
TRBJ1-5,TRBV19,CASSIALGQPQHF
TRBJ2-7,TRBV15,CATSRGKRGFANEQYF
TRBJ1-4,TRBV7-3,CASSLKRGEKLFF
TRBJ2-7,TRBV25-1,CATSVGLAGHEQYF
TRBJ2-2,TRBV30,CAWSGLNTGELFF
TRBJ2-1,TRBV4-3,CASSQARGLREGYNEQFF
TRBJ2-7,TRBV5-1,CASSLEGTSGGYEQYF
TRBJ2-2,TRBV20-1,CSASSGSGELFF
TRBJ1-1,TRBV29-1,CSVEAAGQYTEAFF
TRBJ2-5,TRBV30,CAWSRVDRDQETQYF
TRBJ1-6,TRBV30,CAWSEGRNLPLHF
TRBJ1-5,TRBV3-1,CASGQEFQLTPQPQHF
TRBJ2-3,TRBV6-2/TRBV6-3,CASSPFGGATDTQYF
TRBJ1-1,TRBV13,CASSLWSGTNTEAFF
TRBJ1-2,TRBV6-6,CASSRLGDYGYTF
TRBJ1-4,TRBV2,CASSSDRVNEKLFF
TRBJ2-1,TRBV6-1,CASKLGYNEQFF
TRBJ2-4,TRBV6-2/TRBV6-3,CASSYSRLGSNIQYF
TRBJ1-6,TRBV2,CASSEGMSNSPLHF
TRBJ2-7,TRBV4-2,CASSPLGEGPYEQYF
TRBJ1-2,TRBV2,CASSETYYGYTF
TRBJ2-7,TRBV4-2,CASSQQPGLAGSYEQYF
TRBJ2-7,TRBV12-3/TRBV12-4,CASSFQGAVGAYEQYF
TRBJ2-7,TRBV5-4,CASSLSSGRAGEQYF
TRBJ1-2,TRBV24-1,CATSSPGREEGYTF
TRBJ1-2,TRBV7-2,CASSLGTARYGYTF
TRBJ2-7,TRBV7-6,CASSWEDRDRSEQYF